This T cell receptor (beta chain) was retrieved from a study of shared clonotypes between healthy human individuals. Free of recent acute infections or vaccinations, the donors were healthy HIV-negative adults. The CDR3 spans 15 residues. The germline gives CDR1 SNHLY, CDR2 FYNNEI. The J segment lost 2 bases and the V segment lost 7 bases, leaving 4 bases of the junction unmatched. Assay used: immunoSEQ multiplex PCR; TCRdb lists only in-frame clones, some missing. Among millions of clones listed, 90% to 95% were seen once. The sequence came from a man aged 18 to 29 in good health. The sequenced sample was naive CD4+ T cells sorted from blood. Subset: CD45RA+ positively selected. The chain combines TRBV2 with TRBJ2-5, with 13 bases identical to TRBD2. CDR3 region: CASTRLAGGQETQYF. CDR3 DNA sequence: TGTGCCAGCACTCGACTAGCGGGAGGACAAGAGACCCAGTACTTC.